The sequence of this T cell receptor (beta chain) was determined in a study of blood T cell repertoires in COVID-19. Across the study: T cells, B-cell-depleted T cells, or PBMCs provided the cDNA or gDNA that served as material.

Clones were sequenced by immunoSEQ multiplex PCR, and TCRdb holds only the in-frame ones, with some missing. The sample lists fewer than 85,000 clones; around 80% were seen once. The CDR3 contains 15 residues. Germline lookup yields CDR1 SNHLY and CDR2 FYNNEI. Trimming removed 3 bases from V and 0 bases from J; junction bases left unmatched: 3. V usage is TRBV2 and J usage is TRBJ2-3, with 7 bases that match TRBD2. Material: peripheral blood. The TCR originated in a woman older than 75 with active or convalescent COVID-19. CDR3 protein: CASSESSGSTDTQYF. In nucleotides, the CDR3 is TGTGCCAGCAGTGAGTCTAGCGGAAGCACAGATACGCAGTATTTT.